The 28 T cell receptor beta chains reported below all come from one sample, sequenced in a study of blood T cell repertoires in COVID-19. The method was immunoSEQ multiplex PCR; TCRdb's version includes in-frame clones alone and lacks a portion of them. The top ten clones hold 1.5% to 2.5% of a sample with 150,000 to 200,000 clones, 90% to 95% of them seen once. Sequenced: peripheral blood. These TCRs come from a woman aged 60-70 years with COVID-19, enrolled during active disease.

The chain is built from TRBV3-1 (or the pseudogene TRBV3-2) and TRBJ1-5, with D unresolved. Per germline, CDR1 LGHDT and CDR2 YNNKEL (reference sequence). Trimming shortened V by 0 bases and J by 3 bases, and 3 bases separated the two germline ends. This CDR3 region has 13 residues. This CDR3 is CASSQDLNQPQHF. The CDR3 nucleotides are TGTGCCAGCAGCCAAGATCTCAATCAGCCCCAGCATTTT.

J is TRBJ2-7 and V is TRBV2; TRBD2 aligns across 14 bases. This CDR3 comprises 15 residues. V shed 6 bases and J 2 bases; nucleotides not matched to a gene: 3. The V gene's germline CDR1 is SNHLY and CDR2 FYNNEI. The CDR3: CASSGGLAGAYEQYF. In DNA form, the CDR3 reads TGTGCCAGCAGCGGGGGACTAGCGGGGGCCTACGAGCAGTACTTC.

V gene TRBV4-2 combines with J gene TRBJ1-6; D is ambiguous. Trimming stripped 0 bases from V and 4 bases from J, with 7 bases between. The germline CDR1 and CDR2 sequences are LGHNA and YNFKEQ. This CDR3 contains 15 residues. The CDR3 is CASSQDLDYNSPLHF. CDR3 DNA sequence: TGTGCCAGCAGCCAAGATCTAGATTATAATTCACCCCTCCACTTT.

For the CDR3, the DNA is TGTGCCAGCAGTGAACAGGGTTCTTTTGGAAAACTGTTTTTT. This encodes CASSEQGSFGKLFF. The chain joins TRBV2 to TRBJ1-4; a weak D match, TRBD1 (5 bases). Per the germline V gene, CDR1 is SNHLY and CDR2 is FYNNEI. The CDR3 length is 14 residues. V was clipped by 2 bases and J by 10 bases, with 14 bases between them.

The V and J genes are TRBV5-1 and TRBJ2-1; 10 positions match TRBD1. The CDR3 extends over 15 amino acids. J lost 1 base, V lost 4 bases, and 2 bases had no gene match. Germline V lookup: CDR1 SGHRS, CDR2 YFSETQ. For the CDR3, the DNA is TGCGCCAGCAGCCCGGGACAGGGGTCCTACAATGAGCAGTTCTTC. Residues: CASSPGQGSYNEQFF.

The sample holds one count of this clone. The chain links TRBV10-3 to TRBJ1-1; the D gene is possibly TRBD1 (5 bases). With 10 bases removed from V and 0 bases from J, the gap between germline ends came to 12 bases. The CDR3 consists of 13 residues. In germline, CDR1 is ENHRY, CDR2 SYGVKD. The CDR3 DNA sequence: TGTGCCACCCAAGGGGTCTTGAACACTGAAGCTTTCTTT. Translated: CATQGVLNTEAFF.

This rearrangement joins TRBV6-5 to TRBJ1-1; 7 nucleotides align to TRBD1. This CDR3 is 12 amino acids long. Germline assignment: CDR1 MNHEY and CDR2 SVGAGI. V was clipped by 9 bases and J by 6 bases; unmatched bases: 7. The CDR3 bases are TGTGCCAGTCGACAGGGTCGGTCTGAAGCTTTCTTT. Its translation is CASRQGRSEAFF.

This rearrangement joins TRBV5-6 to TRBJ2-7; D remains unclear. CDR3 length: 15 residues. Germline V gene sequence: CDR1 SGHDT, CDR2 YYEEEE. Deletions cut 1 base from V and 4 bases from J, with 15 bases between. The CDR3 DNA reads TGTGCCAGCAGCTTGAGCGTACTGTGGCCTTACGAGCAGTACTTC. As protein: CASSLSVLWPYEQYF.

The V and J genes are TRBV29-1 and TRBJ1-2; D gene ambiguous. Germline values: CDR1 SQVTM, CDR2 ANQGSEA. V lost 6 bases, J lost 1 base, and 12 bases lay in between. The CDR3 runs to 13 residues. The CDR3 nucleotides are TGCAGCGTCCCTGGCCGGGTTAACTATGGCTACACCTTC. Amino acids: CSVPGRVNYGYTF.

This chain connects TRBV6-5 to TRBJ1-1, with 7 bases aligning to TRBD1. The CDR3 length is 15 residues. The V gene's germline CDR1 is MNHEY and CDR2 SVGAGI. V shed 2 bases and J 4 bases; nucleotides not matched to a gene: 7. The CDR3 reads CASSYDRVYGTEAFF. In DNA form, the CDR3 reads TGTGCCAGCAGTTACGACAGGGTATACGGCACTGAAGCTTTCTTT.

The chain uses TRBV19 and TRBJ2-1, with 7 bases identical to TRBD1. V dropped 4 bases and J dropped 7; count of bases not matched to a gene: 1. Germline-derived CDR1 and CDR2 are LNHDA and SQIVND (reference sequence). CDR3 length: 12 residues. CDR3 nucleotide sequence: TGTGCCAGTAGTACACAGGGGAATGAGCAGTTCTTC. This gives the protein CASSTQGNEQFF.

The chain joins TRBV7-7 to TRBJ2-3; TRBD2 aligns across 8 bases. Per germline, CDR1 SSHAT and CDR2 FNYEAQ (reference sequence). The CDR3 has 16 amino acids. With V trimmed by 1 base and J by 2 bases, 5 bases remained unmatched. The CDR3 DNA reads as TGTGCCAGCAGCTTAGGAATTAGCGGGGTCACAGATACGCAGTATTTT. Amino acids: CASSLGISGVTDTQYF. The entire variable domain, with the rest obtained from reference TRBV7-7 and TRBJ2-3, is as follows: GAGVSQSPRYKVTKRGQDVTLRCDPISSHATLYWYQQALGQGPEFLTYFNYEAQPDKSGLPSDRFSAERPEGSISTLTIQRTEQRDSAMYRCASSLGISGVTDTQYFGPGTRLTVL.

The chain has TRBV7-2 and TRBJ1-1; D remains ambiguous. This CDR3 spans 14 amino acids. CDR1 and CDR2 from the germline V gene are SGHTA and FQGNSA. Trimming stripped 1 base from V and 5 bases from J, with 11 bases between. The CDR3 coding sequence is TGTGCCAGCAGCTTAGAAGGAGGACCGACTGAAGCTTTCTTT. The encoded protein is CASSLEGGPTEAFF. Supplemented by reference TRBV7-2 and TRBJ1-1, the full variable domain reads GAGVSQSPSNKVTEKGKDVELRCDPISGHTALYWYRQSLGQGLEFLIYFQGNSAPDKSGLPSDRFSAERTGGSVSTLTIQRTQQEDSAVYLCASSLEGGPTEAFFGQGTRLTVV.

This chain joins TRBV3-1 (or the pseudogene TRBV3-2) and TRBJ1-3, with no clear D. Germline V gene lookup returns CDR1 LGHDT and CDR2 YNNKEL (reference sequence). The CDR3 sequence is 16 residues long. Trimming took 1 base from V and 0 from J, leaving 10 bases between them. DNA for the CDR3: TGTGCCAGCAGCCAAGGTCCGGTTAGCTCTGGAAACACCATATATTTT. Residues: CASSQGPVSSGNTIYF.

Comment on this clone: Germline and junction disagree at one end, which may indicate a read error. The rearrangement uses TRBV10-3 and TRBJ1-2; TRBD1 agrees at 9 bases. Germline V CDR1 and CDR2: ENHRY, SYGVKD. The CDR3 is 12 amino acids. The CDR3 coding sequence is TGTGCCATCAGTGAAGGAATAGGGACAGGGTACTTC. It is translated as CAISEGIGTGYF.

This chain links TRBV19 with TRBJ1-2; no reliable D call. Germline V gene lookup returns CDR1 LNHDA and CDR2 SQIVND (reference sequence). V was pared by 5 bases and J by 5 bases, with 15 bases between. This CDR3 region has 14 residues. The DNA for the CDR3 is TGTGCCAGTAGTTTTTCGGGATCTAGTTATGGCTACACCTTC. Translating it yields CASSFSGSSYGYTF.

The rearrangement joins TRBV10-1 to TRBJ2-7, with 10 bases fitting TRBD1. The trim removed 4 bases at V and 0 bases at J, leaving 9 bases unmatched. This CDR3 is built from 17 residues. The germline V gene has CDR1 WNHNN and CDR2 SYGVQD (reference sequence). The CDR3 protein is CASSGRDRGTSSYEQYF. The CDR3 DNA reads TGCGCCAGCAGTGGCCGGGACAGGGGTACGAGCTCCTACGAGCAGTACTTC.

The rearrangement joins TRBV4-3 to TRBJ1-2, with 8 positions matching TRBD1. The V and J ends lost 7 bases and 3 bases, in that order; junction bases with no gene match: 4. Looked up from germline, CDR1 is LGHNA and CDR2 is YSLEER. The CDR3 has 13 residues. DNA for the CDR3: TGCGCCAGCACTAAGGACAGGGACTATGGCTACACCTTC. It encodes CASTKDRDYGYTF.

This clone was recorded only once. The V gene is TRBV7-8, the J gene TRBJ2-2; a possible D gene is TRBD1 (5 bases). Germline V gene sequence: CDR1 SGHVS, CDR2 FQNEAQ. The V end lost 3 bases, the J end lost 3 bases, and 14 bases lay between the germline ends. This CDR3 region has 16 residues. CDR3 DNA sequence: TGTGCCAGCAGCTTGAGGTTAGGGGTAGACACCGGGGAGCTGTTTTTT. Its translation: CASSLRLGVDTGELFF.

V gene TRBV2 combines with J gene TRBJ1-2; 12 bases line up with TRBD1. The germline V gene has CDR1 SNHLY and CDR2 FYNNEI. With V trimmed by 7 bases and J by 8 bases, 8 bases remained unmatched. The length of the CDR3 is 14 residues. DNA of the CDR3: TGTGCCAGCATCGGGACAGGGGGCGGTGGCGGCTACACCTTC. It is translated as CASIGTGGGGGYTF.

The V and J genes are TRBV6-5 and TRBJ1-2; weak D call: TRBD1 (5 bases). CDR3 length: 13 residues. Germline V lookup: CDR1 MNHEY, CDR2 SVGAGI. V gave up 1 base and J gave up 6 bases, with 9 bases separating them. The CDR3 reads CASSYLTADGYTF. Written as DNA, the CDR3 is TGTGCCAGCAGTTACTTGACAGCCGATGGCTACACCTTC.

The chain carries TRBV9 and TRBJ2-1; the match to TRBD2 covers 8 bases. V was clipped by 3 bases and J by 0 bases; unmatched bases: 11. Germline values: CDR1 SGDLS, CDR2 YYNGEE. The CDR3 has 18 residues. The DNA for the CDR3 is TGTGCCAGCAGCGGCCGCTCGGGGGGGATTAGCTCCTACAATGAGCAGTTCTTC. Protein: CASSGRSGGISSYNEQFF.

J is TRBJ2-3 and V is TRBV7-3; tentatively, D is TRBD2 (6 bases). The CDR3 consists of 16 residues. Trimming removed 5 bases from V and 0 bases from J, with 15 bases in between. CDR1 and CDR2 from the germline V gene are SGHTA and FQGTGA. CDR3 DNA sequence: TGTGCCAGCAGCCCAGGGCTAGCGAGGAGCACAGATACGCAGTATTTT. This encodes CASSPGLARSTDTQYF.

This clone was counted a single time. The chain is built from TRBV6-6 and TRBJ1-5; no reliable D call. V was clipped by 2 bases and J by 0 bases, with 8 bases between them. This CDR3 is built from 15 residues. CDR1 MNHNY and CDR2 SVGAGI come from the germline V gene (reference sequence). CDR3 region: CASSYLGDSNQPQHF. The CDR3 nucleotides read TGTGCCAGCAGTTACCTCGGGGATAGCAATCAGCCCCAGCATTTT.

J is TRBJ1-5 and V is TRBV19; D unresolved. This CDR3 region has 15 residues. Germline assignment: CDR1 LNHDA and CDR2 SQIVND (reference sequence). V was trimmed by 5 bases and J by 0 bases, leaving 11 bases between them. The CDR3 is CASSPVIYSNQPQHF. CDR3 DNA sequence: TGTGCCAGTAGTCCAGTGATTTATAGCAATCAGCCCCAGCATTTT.

The chain links TRBV5-1 to TRBJ2-5, with 10 bases lining up with TRBD2. Trimming at V came to 0 bases and at J to 7 bases, leaving 9 bases not matched to a gene. From germline, CDR1 is SGHRS and CDR2 YFSETQ. The CDR3 contains 16 residues. The CDR3 DNA reads as TGCGCCAGCAGCTTGGCGCTAGCGGGGGATGCGGGGACCCAGTACTTC. It translates to CASSLALAGDAGTQYF.

This clone was seen a handful of times. This sequence joins TRBV12-3 or TRBV12-4 and TRBJ1-1, with D uncertain. The V end was cut by 4 bases, the J end by 8 bases, with 8 bases between. This CDR3 has 11 residues. The CDR3 region is CASSSGGEAFF. The CDR3 bases are TGTGCCAGCAGTTCAGGAGGGGAAGCTTTCTTT.

The chain recombines TRBV7-9 with TRBJ1-1; D might be TRBD1 (5 bases). V shed 0 bases and J shed 8 bases, with 10 bases lying between them. The germline gives CDR1 SEHNR, CDR2 FQNEAQ (reference sequence). The CDR3 runs 13 residues. DNA for the CDR3: TGTGCCAGCAGCTTAGCAGGGGTTTTAGAAGCTTTCTTT. Protein sequence: CASSLAGVLEAFF.